This T cell receptor (beta chain) was recovered during a study of blood T cells in healthy people across ages. Combining a sample-barcoded 5' primer with a J-beta primer mix, a second PCR ran for about 7 to 11 cycles. TCRdb ran MiXCR on the 5' RACE reads and lists one entry per CDR3 protein. The sample includes around 790,000 distinct CDR3 sequences, around 43% of them seen just once. Per germline, CDR1 LGHNA and CDR2 YSLEER. The CDR3 is 14 amino acids. Trimming shortened V by 3 bases and J by 6 bases, and 15 bases separated the two germline ends. The chain is built from TRBV4-3 and TRBJ2-7; tentative D call: TRBD1 (6 bases). The sequenced sample consisted of blood. The clonotype comes from a man aged 55 to 70 in good health. The CDR3 region has the DNA TGCGCCAGCAGCCACAACAGGGAACGGGGCGAGCAGTACTTC. Translated: CASSHNRERGEQYF.